A single T cell receptor (beta chain) is shown here with its context. Its antigen remains unknown. The data originate from a study of cytomegalovirus exposure and HLA in healthy donors. For the study at large: Assignment to the Caucasian-associated ancestry cluster applied to approximately 80% of the roughly 410 genotyped donors. Study observations and caveats: The study dropped some indistinguishable V segments, TRBV6-2 and TRBV6-3 among them. Specific recognition of CMV antigens was confirmed in vitro for a few chains (all CMV-associated). Reported findings show TCR beta sequences accurately forecast HLA-A and HLA-B alleles in most subjects.

Primers: 60 Vbeta forward and 13 Jbeta reverse. Profiling relied on immunoSEQ multiplex PCR, and the TCRdb table lists in-frame clones only, not all of them. This sample lists 140,000 to 150,000 clones; its ten largest clones have 0.9% to 1%. The V and J ends lost 0 bases and 4 bases, in that order; junction bases with no gene match: 12. Germline V gene lookup returns CDR1 SQVTM and CDR2 ANQGSEA. The CDR3 consists of 17 residues. This rearrangement joins TRBV29-1 to TRBJ1-2; 9 bases are a match to TRBD1. The sequence was obtained from a male donor in good health and CMV-seronegative. Specimen: PBMCs. In DNA, the CDR3 is TGCAGCGTTGAAGACCTTAGCCGGGACAGGGAGTTCTATGGCTACACCTTC. Residues: CSVEDLSRDREFYGYTF.